The 15 T cell receptor beta chains given below trace back to one sample, sequenced in a study of T cell responses to AZD1222 COVID-19 vaccine. Assay used: immunoSEQ multiplex PCR; TCRdb lists only in-frame clones, some missing. The profile shows under 70,000 clones, under 90% of them singletons. Specimen: peripheral blood, collected on day 0 of AZD1222 vaccination. These receptor sequences come from an adult in good health.

V usage is TRBV6-5 and J usage is TRBJ1-6; D is unresolved. The CDR3 loop spans 15 amino acids. CDR1 is MNHEY and CDR2 is SVGAGI in the germline V gene. Between the trimmed V and J ends, which lost 3 bases and 7 bases, there was a span of 13 bases. CDR3: CASSYDAVTNSPLHF. The CDR3 DNA is TGTGCCAGCAGTTATGACGCAGTGACCAATTCACCCCTCCACTTT.

This chain connects TRBV28 to TRBJ1-1; possible D gene TRBD1, 5 bases. V was shortened by 6 bases and J by 4 bases, with 12 bases between the two germline ends. The germline V gene encodes CDR1 MDHEN and CDR2 SYDVKM. The CDR3 consists of 13 residues. The CDR3 reads CASSPTATTEAFF. CDR3 DNA sequence: TGTGCCAGCAGCCCGACAGCGACCACTGAAGCTTTCTTT.

J is TRBJ2-1 and V is TRBV28; TRBD2 aligns across 12 bases. Germline CDR1 and CDR2: MDHEN and SYDVKM. This CDR3 comprises 17 residues. Trimming cost V 6 bases and J 3 bases; bases outside gene matches: 9. The CDR3 DNA reads as TGTGCCAGCAGCCGCCTAGCGGGAGGGCAGTACTACAATGAGCAGTTCTTC. This codes for CASSRLAGGQYYNEQFF.

This clone was found once. V is TRBV28 and J is TRBJ1-4; no clear D gene. V dropped 7 bases and J dropped 0 bases, with 15 bases sitting between them. In germline, CDR1 is MDHEN, CDR2 SYDVKM. This CDR3 contains 16 residues. CDR3 amino acids: CASNKFDTATNEKLFF. In DNA form, the CDR3 reads TGTGCCAGCAACAAGTTCGACACAGCAACTAATGAAAAACTGTTTTTT.

CDR3 bases: TGTGCCAGCAAGGGAGGGGCAGGTGAAAAACTGTTTTTT. Its translation: CASKGGAGEKLFF. This chain uses TRBV2 with TRBJ1-4; D is possibly TRBD1 (5 bases). Germline CDR1 and CDR2: SNHLY and FYNNEI. Between the trimmed V and J ends, which lost 7 bases and 7 bases, there was a span of 13 bases. There are 13 residues in the CDR3. The full variable domain, its missing parts supplied by reference TRBV2 and TRBJ1-4, is EPEVTQTPSHQVTQMGQEVILRCVPISNHLYFYWYRQILGQKVEFLVSFYNNEISEKSEIFDDQFSVERPDGSNFTLKIRSTKLEDSAMYFCASKGGAGEKLFFGSGTQLSVL.

The rearrangement uses TRBV28 and TRBJ1-1, with D unclear. The germline V gene encodes CDR1 MDHEN and CDR2 SYDVKM. Trimming pared 2 bases from V and 3 bases from J, leaving 7 bases between. The CDR3 length is 13 residues. CDR3 sequence: CASSLGQHTEAFF. The CDR3 DNA follows: TGTGCCAGCAGTTTAGGGCAGCACACTGAAGCTTTCTTT.

The V call is TRBV24-1, the J call TRBJ1-1; D is perhaps TRBD1 (5 bases). This CDR3 has 13 amino acids. Trimming cost V 6 bases and J 2 bases, with 9 bases left between them. The germline V gene has CDR1 KGHDR and CDR2 SFDVKD. The DNA of the CDR3 is TGTGCCACCAGTCAGAGGGGAAACACTGAAGCTTTCTTT. Protein: CATSQRGNTEAFF.

V usage is TRBV7-3 and J usage is TRBJ2-1, with unresolved D. Trimming took 5 bases from V and 6 from J, leaving 8 bases between them. Looked up from germline, CDR1 is SGHTA and CDR2 is FQGTGA. This CDR3 comprises 12 residues. In DNA form, the CDR3 reads TGTGCCAGCAGCCTTGTGGCCAATGAGCAGTTCTTC. It codes for CASSLVANEQFF.

V gene TRBV12-3 or TRBV12-4 combines with J gene TRBJ2-2; D possibly corresponds to TRBD2 (6 bases). The length of the CDR3 is 12 residues. V lost 8 bases and J lost 8, with 12 bases in between. CDR3 bases: TGTGCCAGCCTTCCGGCGGGAGGGGAGCTGTTTTTT. Translating gives CASLPAGGELFF.

This clone showed up just a few times. The gene calls are TRBV4-3 and TRBJ1-5, with D tentatively TRBD1 (5 bases). Trimming took off 4 bases at V and 5 bases at J, with 15 bases between the two ends. Germline CDR1 LGHNA, CDR2 YSLEER. This CDR3 has 15 amino acids. CDR3 nucleotide sequence: TGCGCCAGCAGCCTTTATAGCAGGGTAGATCAGCCCCAGCATTTT. Translating it yields CASSLYSRVDQPQHF.

This chain connects TRBV4-3 to TRBJ1-5; unclear D gene. In germline, CDR1 is LGHNA, CDR2 YSLEER. Trimming took off 1 base at V and 3 bases at J, with 4 bases between the two ends. This CDR3 contains 13 residues. CDR3 nucleotides: TGCGCCAGCAGCCAAGCACACAATCAGCCCCAGCATTTT. Translated: CASSQAHNQPQHF.

The rearrangement links TRBV6-2 or TRBV6-3 to TRBJ1-6; D not resolved. CDR1 and CDR2 from the germline V gene are MNHEY and SVGEGT. Trimming stripped 2 bases from V and 7 bases from J, with 3 bases between. CDR3 length equals 12 residues. The CDR3 loop reads CASSYGNSPLHF. CDR3 nucleotides: TGTGCCAGCAGTTACGGGAATTCACCCCTCCACTTT.

This sequence joins TRBV7-9 and TRBJ2-3; 14 bases align to TRBD2. The germline V gene encodes CDR1 SEHNR and CDR2 FQNEAQ (reference sequence). This CDR3 contains 16 residues. The V segment lost 5 bases and the J segment 5 bases; nucleotides outside the gene matches: 6. The CDR3 DNA reads TGTGCCAGCAGCGAGGTGGGACTAGCGGGAGAAGATACGCAGTATTTT. Its translation: CASSEVGLAGEDTQYF.

The chain carries TRBV11-1 and TRBJ1-1, with TRBD1 as a possible D gene (5 bases). This CDR3 spans 13 amino acids. Deletions cut 1 base from V and 4 bases from J, with 7 bases between. The germline CDR1 and CDR2 sequences are SGHAT and FQDESV (reference sequence). CDR3 DNA sequence: TGTGCCAGCAGCTTAGTGGGGCCCACTGAAGCTTTCTTT. As protein: CASSLVGPTEAFF.

The chain couples TRBV15 to TRBJ1-2, with D hard to call. V lost 5 bases to trimming and J lost 0 bases, with 7 bases between them. This CDR3 comprises 13 residues. The germline V gene encodes CDR1 LNHNV and CDR2 YYDKDF (reference sequence). Written as DNA, the CDR3 is TGTGCCACCAGCGCAACCACTAACTATGGCTACACCTTC. Amino acids: CATSATTNYGYTF.